This T cell receptor beta chain was sequenced during a study of blood T cell repertoires in COVID-19. Across the whole study: Samples taken during acute and convalescent COVID-19 were collected in the United States, Italy and Spain.

This table comes from immunoSEQ multiplex PCR, and its TCRdb copy is limited to in-frame clones, with some not included. The sample yields 150,000 to 200,000 clones, roughly 74% seen once. The CDR3 has 16 residues. V lost 4 bases and J lost 5; bases outside the gene matches: 12. Germline-derived CDR1 and CDR2 are LGHDT and YNNKEL (reference sequence). The V and J genes are TRBV3-1 (or the pseudogene TRBV3-2) and TRBJ2-5, with 8 positions matching TRBD2. Input material: peripheral blood. This sequence was found in a woman older than 75 with acute or convalescent COVID-19. Written as DNA, the CDR3 is TGTGCCAGCAGCCTTACACCCGGGACTAGTGGTGAGACCCAGTACTTC. Amino acid sequence: CASSLTPGTSGETQYF.